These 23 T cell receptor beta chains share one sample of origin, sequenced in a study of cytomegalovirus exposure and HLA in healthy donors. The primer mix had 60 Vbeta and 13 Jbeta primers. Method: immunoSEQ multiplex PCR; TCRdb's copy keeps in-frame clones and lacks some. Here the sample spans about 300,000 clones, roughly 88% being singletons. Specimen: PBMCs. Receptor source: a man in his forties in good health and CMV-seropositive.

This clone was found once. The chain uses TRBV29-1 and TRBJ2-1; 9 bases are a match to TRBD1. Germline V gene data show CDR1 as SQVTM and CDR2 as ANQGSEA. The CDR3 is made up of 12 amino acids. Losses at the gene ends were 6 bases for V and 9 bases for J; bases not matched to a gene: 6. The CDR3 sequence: CSVYRGRGEQFF. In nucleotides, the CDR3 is TGCAGCGTGTACAGGGGGCGGGGTGAGCAGTTCTTC.

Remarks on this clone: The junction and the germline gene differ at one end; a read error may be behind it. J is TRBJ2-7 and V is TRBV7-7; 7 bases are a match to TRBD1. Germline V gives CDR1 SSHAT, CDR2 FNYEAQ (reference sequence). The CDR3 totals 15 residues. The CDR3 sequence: CASSAGTVQPDEQYF. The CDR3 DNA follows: TGTGCTAGCAGCGCCGGGACAGTCCAACCTGATGAGCAGTACTTC.

Here the CDR3 reads CASSNRIAVTYNEQFF. In DNA form, the CDR3 reads TGTGCCAGCAGTAATCGAATAGCTGTAACCTACAATGAGCAGTTCTTC. The chain couples TRBV27 to TRBJ2-1, with D hard to call. V was pared by 5 bases and J by 2 bases, with 16 bases between. Germline-derived CDR1 and CDR2 are MNHEY and SMNVEV (reference sequence). The length of the CDR3 is 16 residues.

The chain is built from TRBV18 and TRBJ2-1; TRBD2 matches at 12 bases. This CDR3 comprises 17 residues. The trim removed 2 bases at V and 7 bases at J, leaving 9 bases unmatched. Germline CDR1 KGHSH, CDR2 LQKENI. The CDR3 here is CASSPIPLAGGPNEQFF. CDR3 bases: TGTGCCAGCTCACCAATCCCCCTAGCGGGAGGGCCGAATGAGCAGTTCTTC.

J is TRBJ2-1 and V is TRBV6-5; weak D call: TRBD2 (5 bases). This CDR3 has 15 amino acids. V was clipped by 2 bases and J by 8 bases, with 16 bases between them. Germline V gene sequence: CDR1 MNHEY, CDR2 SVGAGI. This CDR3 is CASSYRLPGVDEQFF. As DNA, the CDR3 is TGTGCCAGCAGTTACCGGCTACCCGGGGTCGATGAGCAGTTCTTC.

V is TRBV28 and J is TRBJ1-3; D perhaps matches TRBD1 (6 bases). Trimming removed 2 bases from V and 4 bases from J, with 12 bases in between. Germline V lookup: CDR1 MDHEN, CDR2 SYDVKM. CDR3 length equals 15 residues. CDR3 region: CASSLNRVMGNTIYF. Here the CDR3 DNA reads TGTGCCAGCAGTTTAAACAGGGTGATGGGAAACACCATATATTTT.

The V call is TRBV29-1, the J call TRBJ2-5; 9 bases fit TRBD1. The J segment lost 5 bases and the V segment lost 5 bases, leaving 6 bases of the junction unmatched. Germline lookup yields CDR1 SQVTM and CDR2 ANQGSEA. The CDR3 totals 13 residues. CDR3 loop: CSVLQGAQETQYF. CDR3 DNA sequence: TGCAGCGTTTTACAGGGGGCGCAGGAGACCCAGTACTTC. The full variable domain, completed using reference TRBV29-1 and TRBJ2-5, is SAVISQKPSRDICQRGTSLTIQCQVDSQVTMMFWYRQQPGQSLTLIATANQGSEATYESGFVIDKFPISRPNLTFSTLTVSNMSPEDSSIYLCSVLQGAQETQYFGPGTRLLVL.

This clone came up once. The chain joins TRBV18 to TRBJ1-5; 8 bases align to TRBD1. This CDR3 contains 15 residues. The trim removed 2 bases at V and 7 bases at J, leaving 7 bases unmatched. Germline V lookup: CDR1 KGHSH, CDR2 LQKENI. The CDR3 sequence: CASSPGPGGGQPQHF. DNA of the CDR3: TGTGCCAGCTCACCAGGGCCAGGGGGCGGGCAGCCCCAGCATTTT. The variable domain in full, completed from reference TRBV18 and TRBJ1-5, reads NAGVMQNPRHLVRRRGQEARLRCSPMKGHSHVYWYRQLPEEGLKFMVYLQKENIIDESGMPKERFSAEFPKEGPSILRIQQVVRGDSAAYFCASSPGPGGGQPQHFGDGTRLSIL.

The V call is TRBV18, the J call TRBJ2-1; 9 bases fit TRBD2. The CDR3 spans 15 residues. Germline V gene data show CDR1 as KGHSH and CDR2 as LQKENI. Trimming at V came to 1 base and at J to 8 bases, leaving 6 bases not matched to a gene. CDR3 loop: CASSPLSRLADEQFF. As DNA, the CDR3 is TGTGCCAGCTCACCACTTTCTCGACTAGCGGATGAGCAGTTCTTC.

In DNA form, the CDR3 reads TGTGCCAGCAGCTTACGTTATCACAGGGACAACTATGGCTACACCTTC. This translates into CASSLRYHRDNYGYTF. This chain joins TRBV13 and TRBJ1-2; maybe TRBD1 (6 bases). The CDR3 extends over 16 amino acids. V was pared by 2 bases and J by 2 bases, with 15 bases between. Germline V CDR1 and CDR2: PRHDT, FYEKMQ (reference sequence). Drawing the rest from reference TRBV13 and TRBJ1-2, the complete variable domain is AAGVIQSPRHLIKEKRETATLKCYPIPRHDTVYWYQQGPGQDPQFLISFYEKMQSDKGSIPDRFSAQQFSDYHSELNMSSLELGDSALYFCASSLRYHRDNYGYTFGSGTRLTVV.

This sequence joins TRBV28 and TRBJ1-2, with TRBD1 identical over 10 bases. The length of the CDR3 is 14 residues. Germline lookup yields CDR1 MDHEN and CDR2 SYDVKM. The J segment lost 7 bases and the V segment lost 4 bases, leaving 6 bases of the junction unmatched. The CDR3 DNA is TGTGCCAGCAGTTCAACGACAGGGGGCAGTGGCTACACCTTC. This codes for CASSSTTGGSGYTF.

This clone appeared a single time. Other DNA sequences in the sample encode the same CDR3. The CDR3 is CASSLGGTGGYEQYF. In DNA, the CDR3 is TGTGCCAGCAGCTTAGGCGGGACAGGGGGGTACGAGCAGTACTTC. The chain carries TRBV7-2 and TRBJ2-7, with 11 positions matching TRBD1. V shed 1 base and J 4 bases; nucleotides not matched to a gene: 3. There are 15 residues in the CDR3. Germline V gene sequence: CDR1 SGHTA, CDR2 FQGNSA.

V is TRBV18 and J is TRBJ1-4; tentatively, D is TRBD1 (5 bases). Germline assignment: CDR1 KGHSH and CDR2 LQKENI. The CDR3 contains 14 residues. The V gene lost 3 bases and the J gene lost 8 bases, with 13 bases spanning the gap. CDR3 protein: CASSPLGPLEKLFF. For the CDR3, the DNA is TGTGCCAGCTCACCTTTGGGGCCGCTCGAAAAACTGTTTTTT.

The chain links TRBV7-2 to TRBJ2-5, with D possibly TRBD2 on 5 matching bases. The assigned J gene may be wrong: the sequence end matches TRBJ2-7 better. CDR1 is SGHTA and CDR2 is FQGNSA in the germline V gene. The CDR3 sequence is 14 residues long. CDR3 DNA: TGTGCCAGCAGCTTAGGGACTCCTGCCTACGAGCAGTACTTC. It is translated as CASSLGTPAYEQYF.

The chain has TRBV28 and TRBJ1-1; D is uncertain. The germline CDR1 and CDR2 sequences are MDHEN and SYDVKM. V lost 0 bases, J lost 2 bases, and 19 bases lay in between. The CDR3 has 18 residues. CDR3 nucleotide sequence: TGTGCCAGCAGTTTATGGAAAACGGGTCGGGTACGAAACACTGAAGCTTTCTTT. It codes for CASSLWKTGRVRNTEAFF.

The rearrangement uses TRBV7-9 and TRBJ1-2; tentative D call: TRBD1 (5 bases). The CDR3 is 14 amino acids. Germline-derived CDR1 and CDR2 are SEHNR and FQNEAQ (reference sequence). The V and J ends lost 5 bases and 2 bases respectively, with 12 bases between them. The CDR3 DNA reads TGTGCCAGCAGCCGTGGGGGAGGGAACTATGGCTACACCTTC. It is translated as CASSRGGGNYGYTF. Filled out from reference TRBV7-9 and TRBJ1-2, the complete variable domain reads DTGVSQNPRHKITKRGQNVTFRCDPISEHNRLYWYRQTLGQGPEFLTYFQNEAQLEKSRLLSDRFSAERPKGSFSTLEIQRTEQGDSAMYLCASSRGGGNYGYTFGSGTRLTVV.

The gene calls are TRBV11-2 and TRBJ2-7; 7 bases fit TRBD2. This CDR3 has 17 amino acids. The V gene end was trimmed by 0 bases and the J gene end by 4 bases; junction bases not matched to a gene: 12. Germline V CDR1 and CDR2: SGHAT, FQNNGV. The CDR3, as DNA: TGTGCCAGCAGCTTAGAGTGGGTGGGAGGGCCAAGATACGAGCAGTACTTC. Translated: CASSLEWVGGPRYEQYF. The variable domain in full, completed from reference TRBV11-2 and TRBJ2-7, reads EAGVAQSPRYKIIEKRQSVAFWCNPISGHATLYWYQQILGQGPKLLIQFQNNGVVDDSQLPKDRFSAERLKGVDSTLKIQPAKLEDSAVYLCASSLEWVGGPRYEQYFGPGTRLTVT.

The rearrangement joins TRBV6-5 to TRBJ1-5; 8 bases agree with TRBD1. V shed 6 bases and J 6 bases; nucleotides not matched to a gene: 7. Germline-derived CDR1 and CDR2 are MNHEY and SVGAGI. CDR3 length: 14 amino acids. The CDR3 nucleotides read TGTGCCAGCAGCAAAGACAGGGGTAGTCAGCCCCAGCATTTT. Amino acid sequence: CASSKDRGSQPQHF.

CDR3 bases: TGTGCCAGCAGCTTGCTAGCGAGAGAGACCCAGTACTTC. It translates to CASSLLARETQYF. The chain has TRBV7-2 and TRBJ2-5; D is possibly TRBD2 (6 bases). CDR3 length: 13 residues. With 3 bases removed from V and 4 bases from J, the gap between germline ends came to 9 bases. Germline V gene lookup returns CDR1 SGHTA and CDR2 FQGNSA.

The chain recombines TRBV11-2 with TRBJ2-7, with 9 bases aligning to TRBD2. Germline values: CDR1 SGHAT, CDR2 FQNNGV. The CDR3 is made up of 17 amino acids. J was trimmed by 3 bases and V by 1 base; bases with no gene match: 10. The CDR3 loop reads CASSLVGGGRARYEQYF. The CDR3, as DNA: TGTGCCAGCAGCTTAGTAGGAGGCGGGAGGGCCCGCTACGAGCAGTACTTC.

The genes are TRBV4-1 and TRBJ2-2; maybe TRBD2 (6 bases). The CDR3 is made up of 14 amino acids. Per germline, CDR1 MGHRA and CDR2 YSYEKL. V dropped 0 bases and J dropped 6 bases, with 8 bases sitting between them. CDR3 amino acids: CASSQDTGAGELFF. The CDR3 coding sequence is TGCGCCAGCAGCCAAGATACGGGGGCCGGGGAGCTGTTTTTT.

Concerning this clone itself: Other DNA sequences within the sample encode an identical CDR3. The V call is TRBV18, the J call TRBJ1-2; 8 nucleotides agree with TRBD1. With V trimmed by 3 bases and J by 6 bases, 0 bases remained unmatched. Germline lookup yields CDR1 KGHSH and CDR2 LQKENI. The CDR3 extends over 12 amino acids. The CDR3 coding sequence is TGTGCCAGCTCACCGACAGGGGATGGCTACACCTTC. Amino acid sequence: CASSPTGDGYTF.

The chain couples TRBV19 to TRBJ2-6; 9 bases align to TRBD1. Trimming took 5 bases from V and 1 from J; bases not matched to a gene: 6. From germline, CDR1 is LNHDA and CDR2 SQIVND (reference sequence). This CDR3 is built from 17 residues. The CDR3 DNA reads TGTGCCAGTAGTCGGACAGGGGTTACGTCTGGGGCCAACGTCCTGACTTTC. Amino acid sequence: CASSRTGVTSGANVLTF.